The rows below give T cell receptor beta chains drawn from one sample of a study of post-analysis software for immune sequencing data. TCRdb itself ran the PCR reads through MiXCR, one entry per CDR3 protein. The profile covers fewer than 600,000 distinct CDR3 sequences, with over 35% appearing a single time and roughly 12% taken by the ten largest. The specimen was blood. These receptors came from a girl aged 10 to 17 with multiple sclerosis. Both conserved end residues are part of each CDR3. Each record gives: clone size, V gene, D gene, J gene, CDR3 protein, CDR3 DNA. D genes are given only for firm matches. Clone size is shown for a subset of rows, as once, few, many or a class of expanded clone.

clone_size: few; v_call: TRBV27; d_call: TRBD2; j_call: TRBJ2-1; cdr3_aa: CASSFAGGNHNEQFF; cdr3_nt: TGTGCCAGCAGTTTCGCGGGAGGGAACCACAATGAGCAGTTCTTC
clone_size: .; v_call: TRBV28; d_call: TRBD1; j_call: TRBJ2-7; cdr3_aa: CASSFLTGPYEQYF; cdr3_nt: TGTGCCAGCAGTTTTTTGACAGGGCCTTACGAGCAGTACTTC
clone_size: .; v_call: TRBV28; d_call: .; j_call: TRBJ2-3; cdr3_aa: CASSRPRGSGDTQYF; cdr3_nt: TGTGCCAGCAGCCGCCCCCGAGGGTCAGGGGATACGCAGTATTTT
clone_size: .; v_call: TRBV6-1; d_call: TRBD2; j_call: TRBJ2-7; cdr3_aa: CASSEALAGRYEQYF; cdr3_nt: TGTGCCAGCAGTGAAGCTTTAGCGGGAAGATACGAGCAGTACTTC
clone_size: once; v_call: TRBV3-1; d_call: TRBD2; j_call: TRBJ2-7; cdr3_aa: CASRPSSGRAYEQYF; cdr3_nt: TGTGCCAGCAGACCCTCTAGCGGGAGGGCCTACGAGCAGTACTTC
clone_size: .; v_call: TRBV5-1; d_call: TRBD2; j_call: TRBJ2-1; cdr3_aa: CASSLGAGGHNEQFF; cdr3_nt: TGCGCCAGCAGCTTGGGAGCGGGAGGTCACAATGAGCAGTTCTTC
clone_size: few; v_call: TRBV20-1; d_call: TRBD2; j_call: TRBJ2-1; cdr3_aa: CSAPSGANEQFF; cdr3_nt: TGCAGTGCACCGAGCGGGGCCAATGAGCAGTTCTTC
clone_size: .; v_call: TRBV20-1; d_call: .; j_call: TRBJ2-1; cdr3_aa: CSLQGRHNEQFF; cdr3_nt: TGCAGCCTACAAGGCCGCCACAATGAGCAGTTCTTC
clone_size: .; v_call: TRBV10-3; d_call: TRBD2; j_call: TRBJ2-5; cdr3_aa: CAISDLKGTSGAPQETQYF; cdr3_nt: TGTGCCATCAGTGATCTTAAAGGGACTAGCGGAGCCCCCCAAGAGACCCAGTACTTC
clone_size: .; v_call: TRBV29-1; d_call: .; j_call: TRBJ1-3; cdr3_aa: CSVFTGSSGNTIYF; cdr3_nt: TGCAGCGTTTTCACAGGGTCCTCTGGAAACACCATATATTTT
clone_size: few; v_call: TRBV24-1; d_call: .; j_call: TRBJ2-1; cdr3_aa: CATSRGNEQFF; cdr3_nt: TGTGCCACCAGTCGCGGTAATGAGCAGTTCTTC
clone_size: many; v_call: TRBV20-1; d_call: TRBD2; j_call: TRBJ2-3; cdr3_aa: CSAHETSGSADTQYF; cdr3_nt: TGCAGTGCTCACGAGACTAGCGGGAGTGCAGATACGCAGTATTTT
clone_size: .; v_call: TRBV9; d_call: TRBD1; j_call: TRBJ1-2; cdr3_aa: CASSVESRDSLYGYTF; cdr3_nt: TGTGCCAGCAGCGTAGAATCAAGGGACAGCTTATATGGCTACACCTTC
clone_size: .; v_call: TRBV5-1; d_call: TRBD2; j_call: TRBJ2-7; cdr3_aa: CASSFSGSSSYEQYF; cdr3_nt: TGCGCCAGCAGCTTTAGCGGGAGCTCTTCCTACGAGCAGTACTTC
clone_size: .; v_call: TRBV10-3; d_call: .; j_call: TRBJ1-2; cdr3_aa: CAISEHKPGQNYGYTF; cdr3_nt: TGTGCCATCAGTGAGCATAAACCGGGACAAAACTATGGCTACACCTTC
clone_size: .; v_call: TRBV7-2; d_call: TRBD2; j_call: TRBJ2-7; cdr3_aa: CASSLRLAGGDEQYF; cdr3_nt: TGTGCCAGCAGCTTAAGGCTAGCGGGAGGGGACGAGCAGTACTTC
clone_size: .; v_call: TRBV4-1; d_call: .; j_call: TRBJ2-7; cdr3_aa: CASSQVQQAYEQYF; cdr3_nt: TGCGCCAGCAGCCAAGTTCAACAAGCCTACGAGCAGTACTTC
clone_size: few; v_call: TRBV24-1; d_call: .; j_call: TRBJ2-1; cdr3_aa: CATSEATGSSIYNEQFF; cdr3_nt: TGTGCCACCAGTGAGGCTACAGGTTCCTCCATCTACAATGAGCAGTTCTTC
clone_size: few; v_call: TRBV5-1; d_call: .; j_call: TRBJ2-1; cdr3_aa: CASSLGEAGFLNEQFF; cdr3_nt: TGCGCCAGCAGCTTGGGAGAGGCAGGGTTCTTGAATGAGCAGTTCTTC
clone_size: .; v_call: TRBV15; d_call: TRBD2; j_call: TRBJ2-4; cdr3_aa: CATSSLGLADNKNIQYF; cdr3_nt: TGTGCCACCAGCAGCCTCGGACTAGCGGACAATAAAAACATTCAGTACTTC
clone_size: .; v_call: TRBV7-9; d_call: .; j_call: TRBJ2-7; cdr3_aa: CASHHKSQYEQYF; cdr3_nt: TGTGCCAGCCACCACAAGAGTCAGTACGAGCAGTACTTC
clone_size: few; v_call: TRBV20-1; d_call: .; j_call: TRBJ2-7; cdr3_aa: CSASLPYYEQYF; cdr3_nt: TGCAGTGCTTCTCTCCCCTACTACGAGCAGTACTTC
clone_size: few; v_call: TRBV6-2/TRBV6-3; d_call: TRBD2; j_call: TRBJ2-7; cdr3_aa: CASSYSSGGQYF; cdr3_nt: TGTGCCAGCAGTTATTCTAGCGGAGGACAGTACTTC
clone_size: .; v_call: TRBV29-1; d_call: TRBD1; j_call: TRBJ1-2; cdr3_aa: CSVGSQRGHGYTF; cdr3_nt: TGCAGCGTTGGAAGTCAGAGGGGGCATGGCTACACCTTC
clone_size: .; v_call: TRBV28; d_call: TRBD1; j_call: TRBJ1-2; cdr3_aa: CASGQEYYGYTF; cdr3_nt: TGTGCCAGCGGACAGGAATACTATGGCTACACCTTC
clone_size: once; v_call: TRBV27; d_call: TRBD2; j_call: TRBJ2-1; cdr3_aa: CASSTSLAGGLGEQFF; cdr3_nt: TGTGCCAGCAGCACCAGTTTAGCGGGAGGGCTAGGGGAGCAGTTCTTC
clone_size: many; v_call: TRBV20-1; d_call: .; j_call: TRBJ2-1; cdr3_aa: CSARPSASTQFF; cdr3_nt: TGCAGTGCTAGACCCTCGGCCTCCACGCAGTTCTTC
clone_size: .; v_call: TRBV20-1; d_call: .; j_call: TRBJ2-7; cdr3_aa: CSARMGQGSTYF; cdr3_nt: TGCAGTGCTAGAATGGGTCAGGGGAGTACGTACTTC
clone_size: .; v_call: TRBV7-8; d_call: TRBD2; j_call: TRBJ2-7; cdr3_aa: CASSLARAGGSSYEQYF; cdr3_nt: TGTGCCAGCAGCTTAGCGAGAGCGGGAGGGTCTTCCTACGAGCAGTACTTC
clone_size: few; v_call: TRBV5-1; d_call: TRBD2; j_call: TRBJ2-1; cdr3_aa: CASSLKLAGINEQFF; cdr3_nt: TGCGCCAGCAGCTTGAAACTAGCGGGAATAAATGAGCAGTTCTTC
clone_size: .; v_call: TRBV7-2; d_call: .; j_call: TRBJ1-6; cdr3_aa: CASSLRVVGFSSVSPLHF; cdr3_nt: TGTGCCAGCAGCCTTCGGGTGGTTGGGTTTAGCAGCGTTTCACCCCTCCACTTT
clone_size: few; v_call: TRBV12-3/TRBV12-4; d_call: TRBD1; j_call: TRBJ1-2; cdr3_aa: CASSFYRGDWGYTF; cdr3_nt: TGTGCCAGCAGTTTTTACAGGGGCGATTGGGGCTACACCTTC
clone_size: .; v_call: TRBV9; d_call: TRBD2; j_call: TRBJ2-1; cdr3_aa: CASSVDGTSGSGDEQFF; cdr3_nt: TGTGCCAGCAGCGTAGATGGGACTAGCGGGAGTGGAGATGAGCAGTTCTTC